This T cell receptor beta chain is drawn from a study of OX40 agonist ivuxolimab in advanced cancers. Study information: Patients in dose escalation had liver, melanoma, kidney or head and neck cancers.

Regarding this clone: Its antigen is as yet unknown.

Sequenced by immunoSEQ multiplex PCR; TCRdb stores in-frame clones only, minus some. The repertoire holds approximately 130,000 clones, with 93% as singletons. Germline V CDR1 and CDR2: SGDLS, YYNGEE. CDR3 length: 15 residues. V lost 3 bases and J lost 4, with 16 bases in between. General study points: At 0.1 to 3.0 mg/kg and by week 6, clonal expansion occurred in CD4+ and CD8+ blood T cells.

The TCR sequence derives from an adult with an advanced solid tumor such as melanoma, head and neck, liver or kidney cancer. V and J are TRBV9 and TRBJ1-2; TRBD1 might be the D (5 bases). The sample in question was CD4+ or CD8+ T cells sorted from blood, obtained in a trial of the OX40 agonist ivuxolimab. The CDR3 DNA sequence: TGTGCCAGCAGCGGACAGCCATCTTCCTTCTATGGCTACACCTTC. Its translation: CASSGQPSSFYGYTF.